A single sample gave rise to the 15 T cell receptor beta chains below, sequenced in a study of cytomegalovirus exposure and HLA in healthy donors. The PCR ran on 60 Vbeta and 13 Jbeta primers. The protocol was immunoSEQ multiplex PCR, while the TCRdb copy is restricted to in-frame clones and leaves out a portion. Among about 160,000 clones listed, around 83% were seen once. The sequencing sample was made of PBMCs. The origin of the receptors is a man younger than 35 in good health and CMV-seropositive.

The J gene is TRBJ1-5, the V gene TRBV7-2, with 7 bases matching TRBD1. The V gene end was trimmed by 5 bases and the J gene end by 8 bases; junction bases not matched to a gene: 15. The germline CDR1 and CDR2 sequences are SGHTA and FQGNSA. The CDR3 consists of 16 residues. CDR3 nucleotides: TGTGCCAGCAGCCCAGGCTACAGGGGATCCTTAGAGCCCCAGCATTTT. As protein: CASSPGYRGSLEPQHF.

CDR3 DNA: TGCGCCAGCAGCTTGGGCAGAAATCAGCCCCAGCATTTT. As protein: CASSLGRNQPQHF. The chain joins TRBV5-1 to TRBJ1-5, with unresolved D. Trimming shortened V by 0 bases and J by 4 bases, and 5 bases separated the two germline ends. Germline CDR1 reads SGHRS; CDR2 reads YFSETQ. This CDR3 has 13 residues.

The CDR3 loop is CASSPGTGGGYEQYF. The CDR3, as DNA: TGTGCCAGCAGCCCCGGGACAGGGGGCGGGTACGAGCAGTACTTC. The chain links TRBV7-9 to TRBJ2-7; 12 bases align to TRBD1. The ends lost 5 bases at V and 4 bases at J; junction bases unmatched: 6. The CDR3 loop spans 15 amino acids. Germline V gene sequence: CDR1 SEHNR, CDR2 FQNEAQ (reference sequence).

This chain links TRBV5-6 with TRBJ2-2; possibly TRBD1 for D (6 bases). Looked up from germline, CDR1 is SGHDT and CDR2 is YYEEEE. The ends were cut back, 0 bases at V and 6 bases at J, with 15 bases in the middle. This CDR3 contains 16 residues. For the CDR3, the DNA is TGTGCCAGCAGCTTGGGGTCAGGGGATCGTCCCGGGGAGCTGTTTTTT. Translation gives CASSLGSGDRPGELFF. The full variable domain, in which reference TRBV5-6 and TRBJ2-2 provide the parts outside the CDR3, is DAGVTQSPTHLIKTRGQQVTLRCSPKSGHDTVSWYQQALGQGPQFIFQYYEEEERQRGNFPDRFSGHQFPNYSSELNVNALLLGDSALYLCASSLGSGDRPGELFFGEGSRLTVL.

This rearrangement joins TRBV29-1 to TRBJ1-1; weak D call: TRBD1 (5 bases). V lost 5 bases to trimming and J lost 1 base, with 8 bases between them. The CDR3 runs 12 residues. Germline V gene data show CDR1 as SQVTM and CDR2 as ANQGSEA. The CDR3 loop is CSVSDRNTEAFF. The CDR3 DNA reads TGCAGCGTTTCCGACAGGAACACTGAAGCTTTCTTT.

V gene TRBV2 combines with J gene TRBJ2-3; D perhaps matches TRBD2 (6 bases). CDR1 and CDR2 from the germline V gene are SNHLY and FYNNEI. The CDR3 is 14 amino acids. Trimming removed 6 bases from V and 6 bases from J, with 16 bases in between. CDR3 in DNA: TGTGCCAGCAGGAGAGGAGGGGTCATGGATACGCAGTATTTT. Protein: CASRRGGVMDTQYF.

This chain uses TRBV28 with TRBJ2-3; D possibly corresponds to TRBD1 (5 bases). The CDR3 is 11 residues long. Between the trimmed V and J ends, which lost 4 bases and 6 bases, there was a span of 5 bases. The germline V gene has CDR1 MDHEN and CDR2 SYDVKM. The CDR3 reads CASSYRDTQYF. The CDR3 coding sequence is TGTGCCAGCAGTTACAGGGATACGCAGTATTTT. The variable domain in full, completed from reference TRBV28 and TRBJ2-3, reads DVKVTQSSRYLVKRTGEKVFLECVQDMDHENMFWYRQDPGLGLRLIYFSYDVKMKEKGDIPEGYSVSREKKERFSLILESASTNQTSMYLCASSYRDTQYFGPGTRLTVL.

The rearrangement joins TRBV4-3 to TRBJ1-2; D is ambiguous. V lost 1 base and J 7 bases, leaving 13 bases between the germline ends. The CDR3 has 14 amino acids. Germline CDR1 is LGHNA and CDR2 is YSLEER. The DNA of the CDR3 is TGCGCCAGCAGCCAAGTTTCCGGGGTGCCTGGCTACACCTTC. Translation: CASSQVSGVPGYTF.

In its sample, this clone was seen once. As DNA, the CDR3 is TGCGCCAGCAGCTTGGGGCGGGGGGGCGCAGATACGCAGTATTTT. Protein: CASSLGRGGADTQYF. The V call is TRBV5-1, the J call TRBJ2-3, with 9 bases identical to TRBD2. V shed 0 bases, J shed 4 bases, and the junction held 3 bases outside the gene matches. Germline loops: CDR1 SGHRS, CDR2 YFSETQ. The CDR3 length is 15 residues.

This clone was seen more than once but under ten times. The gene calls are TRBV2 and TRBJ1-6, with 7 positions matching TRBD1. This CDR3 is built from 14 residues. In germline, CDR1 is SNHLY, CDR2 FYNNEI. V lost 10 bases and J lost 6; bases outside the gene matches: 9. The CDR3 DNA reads TGTGCCACCAACCGGGACAGCGTTAATTCACCCCTCCACTTT. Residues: CATNRDSVNSPLHF. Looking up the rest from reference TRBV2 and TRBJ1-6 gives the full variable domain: EPEVTQTPSHQVTQMGQEVILRCVPISNHLYFYWYRQILGQKVEFLVSFYNNEISEKSEIFDDQFSVERPDGSNFTLKIRSTKLEDSAMYFCATNRDSVNSPLHFGNGTRLTVT.

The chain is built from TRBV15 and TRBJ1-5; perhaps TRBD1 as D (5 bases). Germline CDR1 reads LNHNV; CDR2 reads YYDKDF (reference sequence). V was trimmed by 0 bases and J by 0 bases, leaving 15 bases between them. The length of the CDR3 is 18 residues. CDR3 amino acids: CATSRDVGGGTSNQPQHF. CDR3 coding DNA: TGTGCCACCAGCAGAGATGTCGGTGGGGGGACTAGCAATCAGCCCCAGCATTTT.

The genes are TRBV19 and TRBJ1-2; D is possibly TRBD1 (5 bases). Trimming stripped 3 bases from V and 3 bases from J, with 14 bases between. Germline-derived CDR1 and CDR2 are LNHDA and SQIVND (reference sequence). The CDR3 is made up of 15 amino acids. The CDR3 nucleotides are TGTGCCAGTAGTATCTTGGCAGGGAACGACTATGGCTACACCTTC. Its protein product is CASSILAGNDYGYTF.

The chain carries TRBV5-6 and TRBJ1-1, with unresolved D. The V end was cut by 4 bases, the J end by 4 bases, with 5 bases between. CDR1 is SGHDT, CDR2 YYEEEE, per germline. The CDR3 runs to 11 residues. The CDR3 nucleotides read TGTGCCAGCAGCCAGGCCACTGAAGCTTTCTTT. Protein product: CASSQATEAFF.

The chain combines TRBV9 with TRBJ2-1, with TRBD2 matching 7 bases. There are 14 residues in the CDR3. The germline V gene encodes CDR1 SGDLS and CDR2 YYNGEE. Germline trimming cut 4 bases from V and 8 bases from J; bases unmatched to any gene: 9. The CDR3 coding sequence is TGTGCCAGCAGCCTCCACGGGGGAGGGGATGAGCAGTTCTTC. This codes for CASSLHGGGDEQFF. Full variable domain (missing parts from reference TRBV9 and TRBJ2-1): DSGVTQTPKHLITATGQRVTLRCSPRSGDLSVYWYQQSLDQGLQFLIQYYNGEERAKGNILERFSAQQFPDLHSELNLSSLELGDSALYFCASSLHGGGDEQFFGPGTRLTVL.

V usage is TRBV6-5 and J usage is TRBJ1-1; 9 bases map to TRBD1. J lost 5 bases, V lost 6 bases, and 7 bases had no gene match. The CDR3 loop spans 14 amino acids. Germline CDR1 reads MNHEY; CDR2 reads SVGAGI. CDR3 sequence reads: CASRKTGGGTEAFF. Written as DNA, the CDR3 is TGTGCCAGCAGGAAAACAGGGGGCGGTACTGAAGCTTTCTTT.